This TCR beta chain was identified in a study of T cell responses to AZD1222 COVID-19 vaccine. Findings of the study overall: Repertoires were obtained only post-peak T cell response.

Here immunoSEQ multiplex PCR was the method, and the copy in TCRdb shows in-frame clones only, minus some. Of approximately 150,000 clones listed, roughly nine tenths are singletons. V was cut by 2 bases and J by 3 bases, with 11 bases left in between. The CDR3 length is 14 residues. Germline CDR1 MDHEN, CDR2 SYDVKM. The count of this clone is one. Its antigen is undetermined. The source of this sequence is an adult who received the MenACWY meningococcal vaccine as a control. J is TRBJ2-7 and V is TRBV28; tentatively, D is TRBD1 (7 bases). The specimen was peripheral blood, collected 28 days after the second dose of the MenACWY control vaccine. This CDR3 reads CASSLTGEVYEQYF. CDR3 DNA: TGTGCCAGCAGTTTAACAGGGGAGGTCTACGAGCAGTACTTC.